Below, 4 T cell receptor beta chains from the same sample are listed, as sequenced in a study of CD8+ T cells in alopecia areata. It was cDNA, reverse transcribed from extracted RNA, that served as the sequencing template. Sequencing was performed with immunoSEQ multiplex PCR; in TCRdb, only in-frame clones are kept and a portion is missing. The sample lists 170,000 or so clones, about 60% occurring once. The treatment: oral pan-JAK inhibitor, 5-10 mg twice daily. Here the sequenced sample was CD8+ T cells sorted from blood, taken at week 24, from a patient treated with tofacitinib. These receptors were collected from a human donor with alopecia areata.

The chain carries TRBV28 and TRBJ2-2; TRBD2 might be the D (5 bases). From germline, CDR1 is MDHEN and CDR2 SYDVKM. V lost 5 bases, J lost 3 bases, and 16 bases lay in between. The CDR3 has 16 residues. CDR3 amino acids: CASSPTRRDHTGELFF. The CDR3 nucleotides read TGTGCCAGCAGTCCTACCCGCCGGGATCACACCGGGGAGCTGTTTTTT.

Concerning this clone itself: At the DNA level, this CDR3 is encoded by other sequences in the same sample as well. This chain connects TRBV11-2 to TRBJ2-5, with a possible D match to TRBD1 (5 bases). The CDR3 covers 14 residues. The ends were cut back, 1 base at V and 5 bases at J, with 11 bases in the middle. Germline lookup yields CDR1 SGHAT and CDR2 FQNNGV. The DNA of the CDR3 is TGTGCCAGCAGCTTAGGAGCAGGGCGGGAGACCCAGTACTTC. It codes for CASSLGAGRETQYF.

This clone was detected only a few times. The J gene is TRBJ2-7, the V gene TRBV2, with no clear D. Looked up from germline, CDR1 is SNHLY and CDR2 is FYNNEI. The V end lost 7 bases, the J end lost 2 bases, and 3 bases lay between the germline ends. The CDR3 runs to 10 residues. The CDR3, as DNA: TGTGCCAGCACTGCCTACGAGCAGTACTTC. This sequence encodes CASTAYEQYF.

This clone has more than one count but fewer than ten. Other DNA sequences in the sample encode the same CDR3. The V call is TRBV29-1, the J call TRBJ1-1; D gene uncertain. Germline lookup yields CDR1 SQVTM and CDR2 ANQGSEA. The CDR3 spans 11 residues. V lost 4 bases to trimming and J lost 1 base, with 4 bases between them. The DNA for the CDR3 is TGCAGCGTTGCACAGAACACTGAAGCTTTCTTT. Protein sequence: CSVAQNTEAFF.